Each of the 10 T cell receptor beta chains below was sequenced from the same sample in a study of graft-versus-host responses after intestinal transplantation. Data came from immunoSEQ multiplex PCR; TCRdb stores just in-frame clones and leaves some out. The table has some 70,000 clones, more than 75% seen once. What these receptors recognize is not known. Material: unstimulated CD8+ T cells sorted from spleen or lymph node cells, obtained before transplant. These receptors originate from a human donor who was the organ donor for an intestinal transplant.

This sequence joins TRBV9 and TRBJ1-1, with 9 bases that match TRBD1. The CDR3 loop spans 14 amino acids. Germline CDR1 reads SGDLS; CDR2 reads YYNGEE. Trimming cost V 0 bases and J 4 bases; bases outside gene matches: 1. The CDR3 region has the DNA TGTGCCAGCAGCGTAGAGACAGGGGGCACTGAAGCTTTCTTT. Protein: CASSVETGGTEAFF.

This clone appeared a single time. The rearrangement links TRBV7-8 to TRBJ1-1; a weak D match, TRBD1 (5 bases). The CDR3 length is 15 residues. Germline assignment: CDR1 SGHVS and CDR2 FQNEAQ. Trimming removed 0 bases at V and 0 bases at J, with 8 bases between. The CDR3 DNA follows: TGTGCCAGCAGCTTAGCAGGGGAGATGAACACTGAAGCTTTCTTT. Residues: CASSLAGEMNTEAFF. Combining the CDR3 with reference TRBV7-8 and TRBJ1-1 gives the whole variable domain GAGVSQSPRYKVAKRGQDVALRCDPISGHVSLFWYQQALGQGPEFLTYFQNEAQLDKSGLPSDRFFAERPEGSVSTLKIQRTQQEDSAVYLCASSLAGEMNTEAFFGQGTRLTVV.

The rearrangement joins TRBV6-5 to TRBJ1-1, with TRBD1 as a possible D gene (5 bases). Germline lookup yields CDR1 MNHEY and CDR2 SVGAGI. The ends were cut back, 2 bases at V and 5 bases at J, with 9 bases in the middle. This CDR3 comprises 13 residues. The CDR3 bases are TGTGCCAGCAGTTACGGGGGAGAAACTGAAGCTTTCTTT. Its protein is CASSYGGETEAFF.

In its sample, this clone was seen a few times. The chain recombines TRBV5-1 with TRBJ2-7, with D perhaps matching TRBD2 (7 bases). The CDR3 is made up of 15 amino acids. V was shortened by 4 bases and J by 4 bases, with 18 bases between the two germline ends. In germline, CDR1 is SGHRS, CDR2 YFSETQ. CDR3 protein: CASSGGDTSLYEQYF. CDR3 coding DNA: TGCGCCAGCAGCGGGGGGGACACCTCGCTTTACGAGCAGTACTTC. Combining the CDR3 with reference TRBV5-1 and TRBJ2-7 gives the whole variable domain KAGVTQTPRYLIKTRGQQVTLSCSPISGHRSVSWYQQTPGQGLQFLFEYFSETQRNKGNFPGRFSGRQFSNSRSEMNVSTLELGDSALYLCASSGGDTSLYEQYFGPGTRLTVT.

The chain uses TRBV4-1 and TRBJ2-1, with D perhaps TRBD1 (5 bases). This CDR3 comprises 12 residues. V was clipped by 4 bases and J by 8 bases, with 9 bases between them. Germline V gene lookup returns CDR1 MGHRA and CDR2 YSYEKL. This chain's CDR3 is CASSPGFHEQFF. CDR3 DNA sequence: TGCGCCAGCAGCCCAGGGTTCCATGAGCAGTTCTTC.

The CDR3 loop is CASSFQNERTEAFF. The CDR3 DNA reads as TGTGCCAGCAGCTTTCAAAACGAAAGGACTGAAGCTTTCTTT. The rearrangement joins TRBV27 to TRBJ1-1; D not certain. Trimming took 6 bases from V and 5 from J, leaving 16 bases between them. Germline CDR1 and CDR2: MNHEY and SMNVEV (reference sequence). The CDR3 loop spans 14 amino acids.

The chain employs TRBV4-1 and TRBJ2-2; D is unresolved. The CDR3 sequence is 14 residues long. The V gene's germline CDR1 is MGHRA and CDR2 YSYEKL. The ends were cut back, 4 bases at V and 1 base at J, with 7 bases in the middle. The CDR3 nucleotides are TGCGCCAGCAGCCTCTCAGGGAACACCGGGGAGCTGTTTTTT. Its protein is CASSLSGNTGELFF.

This rearrangement joins TRBV30 to TRBJ2-7; D is perhaps TRBD1 (6 bases). V was pared by 0 bases and J by 4 bases, with 7 bases between. The CDR3 contains 12 residues. The germline CDR1 and CDR2 sequences are GTSNPN and SVGIG (reference sequence). CDR3 sequence: CAWSVGGYEQYF. In DNA form, the CDR3 reads TGTGCCTGGAGTGTAGGGGGATACGAGCAGTACTTC.

The chain is built from TRBV5-1 and TRBJ1-5, with 8 nucleotides matching TRBD1. This CDR3 is built from 13 residues. Germline lookup yields CDR1 SGHRS and CDR2 YFSETQ. J lost 7 bases, V lost 0 bases, and 0 bases had no gene match. CDR3 protein: CASSLGQGQPQHF. The CDR3 bases are TGCGCCAGCAGCTTGGGACAGGGGCAGCCCCAGCATTTT.

The chain uses TRBV9 and TRBJ2-7, with D perhaps matching TRBD2 (6 bases). Trimming stripped 2 bases from V and 3 bases from J, with 12 bases between. Germline values: CDR1 SGDLS, CDR2 YYNGEE. The CDR3 contains 14 residues. The CDR3 sequence is CASSVGGMNYEQYF. The CDR3 nucleotides read TGTGCCAGCAGCGTGGGGGGTATGAACTACGAGCAGTACTTC.